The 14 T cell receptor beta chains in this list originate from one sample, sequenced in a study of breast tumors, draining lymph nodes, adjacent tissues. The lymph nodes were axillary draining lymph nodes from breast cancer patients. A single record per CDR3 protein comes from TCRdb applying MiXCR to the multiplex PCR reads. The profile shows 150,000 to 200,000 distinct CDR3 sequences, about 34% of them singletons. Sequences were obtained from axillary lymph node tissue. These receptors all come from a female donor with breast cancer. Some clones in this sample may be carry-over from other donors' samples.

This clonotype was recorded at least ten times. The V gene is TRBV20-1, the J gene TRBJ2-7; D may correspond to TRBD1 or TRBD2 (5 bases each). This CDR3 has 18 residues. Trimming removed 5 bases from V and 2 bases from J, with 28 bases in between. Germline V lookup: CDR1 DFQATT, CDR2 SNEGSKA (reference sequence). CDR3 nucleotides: TGCAGTGCTCAACGTCGAGTCACCGGGACGGATCCTCCCTACGAGCAGTACTTC. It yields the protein CSAQRRVTGTDPPYEQYF.

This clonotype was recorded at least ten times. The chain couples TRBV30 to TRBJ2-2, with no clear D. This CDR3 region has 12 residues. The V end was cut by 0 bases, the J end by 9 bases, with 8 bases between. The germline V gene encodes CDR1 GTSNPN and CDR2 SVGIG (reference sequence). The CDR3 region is CAWSVPFRELFF. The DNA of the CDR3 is TGTGCCTGGAGTGTACCCTTTAGGGAGCTGTTTTTT.

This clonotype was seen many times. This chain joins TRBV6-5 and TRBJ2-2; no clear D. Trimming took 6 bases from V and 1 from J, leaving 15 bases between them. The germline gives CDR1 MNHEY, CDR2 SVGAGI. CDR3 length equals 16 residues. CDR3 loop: CASSPQVQRNTGELFF. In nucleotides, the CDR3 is TGTGCCAGCAGCCCCCAAGTTCAGAGGAACACCGGGGAGCTGTTTTTT.

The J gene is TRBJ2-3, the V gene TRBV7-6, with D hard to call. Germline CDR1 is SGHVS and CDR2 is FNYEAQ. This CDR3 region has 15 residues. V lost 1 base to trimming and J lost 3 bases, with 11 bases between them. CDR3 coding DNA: TGTGCCAGCAGCTTAGGGTGCGGACCGACAGATACGCAGTATTTT. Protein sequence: CASSLGCGPTDTQYF.

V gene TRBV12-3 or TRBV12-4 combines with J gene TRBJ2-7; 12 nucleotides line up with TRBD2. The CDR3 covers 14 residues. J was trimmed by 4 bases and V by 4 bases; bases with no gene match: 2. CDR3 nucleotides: TGTGCCAGCAGTTCAACTAGCGGGAGGTACGAGCAGTACTTC. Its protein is CASSSTSGRYEQYF.

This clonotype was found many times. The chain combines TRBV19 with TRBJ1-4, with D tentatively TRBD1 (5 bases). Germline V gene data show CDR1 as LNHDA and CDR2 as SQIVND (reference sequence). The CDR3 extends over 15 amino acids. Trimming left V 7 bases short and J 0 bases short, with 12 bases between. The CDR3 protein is CASILTASTNEKLFF. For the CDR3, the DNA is TGTGCCAGTATCCTGACAGCTTCAACTAATGAAAAACTGTTTTTT. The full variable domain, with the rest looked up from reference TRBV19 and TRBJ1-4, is DGGITQSPKYLFRKEGQNVTLSCEQNLNHDAMYWYRQDPGQGLRLIYYSQIVNDFQKGDIAEGYSVSREKKESFPLTVTSAQKNPTAFYLCASILTASTNEKLFFGSGTQLSVL.

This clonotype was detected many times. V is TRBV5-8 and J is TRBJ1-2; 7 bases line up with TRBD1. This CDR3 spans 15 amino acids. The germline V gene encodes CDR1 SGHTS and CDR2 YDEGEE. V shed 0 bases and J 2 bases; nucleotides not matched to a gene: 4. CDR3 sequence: CASSLEKQGNYGYTF. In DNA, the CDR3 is TGTGCCAGCAGCTTGGAAAAACAGGGGAACTATGGCTACACCTTC.

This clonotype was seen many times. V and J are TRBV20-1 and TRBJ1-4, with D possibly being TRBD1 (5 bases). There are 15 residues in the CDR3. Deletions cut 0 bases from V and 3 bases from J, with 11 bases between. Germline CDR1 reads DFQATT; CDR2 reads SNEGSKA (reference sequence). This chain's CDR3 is CSARDPGRPNEKLFF. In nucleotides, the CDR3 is TGCAGTGCTAGAGATCCGGGACGGCCTAATGAAAAACTGTTTTTT.

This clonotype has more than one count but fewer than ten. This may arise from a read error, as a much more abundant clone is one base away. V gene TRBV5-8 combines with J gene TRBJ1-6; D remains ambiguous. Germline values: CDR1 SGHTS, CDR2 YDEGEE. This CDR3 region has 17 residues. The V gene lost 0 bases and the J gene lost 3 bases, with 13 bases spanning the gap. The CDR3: CASSLGRAPDYNSPLHF. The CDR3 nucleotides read TGTGCCAGCAGCTTGGGTAGGGCCCCGGACTATAATTCACCCCTCCACTTT.

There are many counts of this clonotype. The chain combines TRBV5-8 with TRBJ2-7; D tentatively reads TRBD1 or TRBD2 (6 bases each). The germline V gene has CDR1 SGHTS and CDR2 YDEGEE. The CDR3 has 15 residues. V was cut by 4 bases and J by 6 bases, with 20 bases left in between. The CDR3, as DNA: TGTGCCAGCAGCACCGCGGGACCGGGGGCGATCGAGCAGTACTTC. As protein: CASSTAGPGAIEQYF.

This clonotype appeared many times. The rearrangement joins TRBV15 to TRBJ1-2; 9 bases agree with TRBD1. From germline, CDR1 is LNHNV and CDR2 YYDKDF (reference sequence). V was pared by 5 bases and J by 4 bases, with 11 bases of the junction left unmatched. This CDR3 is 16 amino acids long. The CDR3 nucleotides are TGTGCCACCAGCCGGAGAGGGACAGGGAAAGCCTATGGCTACACCTTC. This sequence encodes CATSRRGTGKAYGYTF.

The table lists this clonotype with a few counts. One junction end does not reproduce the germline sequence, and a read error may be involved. Here the CDR3 DNA reads TGTGCCAGCAGTCACTCAGGGCTACAAGAGACCCAGTACTTC. Translated, it gives CASSHSGLQETQYF. V usage is TRBV6-5 and J usage is TRBJ2-5; maybe TRBD1 (5 bases). Germline CDR1 is MNHEY and CDR2 is SVGAGI. The length of the CDR3 is 14 residues.

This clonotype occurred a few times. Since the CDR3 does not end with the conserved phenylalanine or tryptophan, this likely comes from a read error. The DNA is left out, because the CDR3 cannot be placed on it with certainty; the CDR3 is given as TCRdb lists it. The CDR3: CASSQGSPGL. The genes are TRBV4-3 and TRBJ1-6; the table assigns TRBD1, which was not confirmed against the DNA. Germline V gene sequence: CDR1 LGHNA, CDR2 YSLEER. With termini counted, the CDR3 has 10 amino acids.

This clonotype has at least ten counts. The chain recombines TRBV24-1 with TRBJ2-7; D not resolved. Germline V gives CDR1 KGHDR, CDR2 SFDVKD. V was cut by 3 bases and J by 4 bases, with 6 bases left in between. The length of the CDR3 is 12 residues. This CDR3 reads CATSDKGYEQYF. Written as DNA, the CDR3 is TGTGCCACCAGTGATAAAGGTTACGAGCAGTACTTC.